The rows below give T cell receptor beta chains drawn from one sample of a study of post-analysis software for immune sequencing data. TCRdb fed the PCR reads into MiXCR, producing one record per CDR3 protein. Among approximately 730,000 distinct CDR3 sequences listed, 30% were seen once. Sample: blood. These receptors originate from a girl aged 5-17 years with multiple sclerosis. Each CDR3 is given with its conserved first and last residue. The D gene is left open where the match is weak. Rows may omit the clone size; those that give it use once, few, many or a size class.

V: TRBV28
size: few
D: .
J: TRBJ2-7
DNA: TGTGCCAGCAGAACATTAGTCGCTCAGTACTTC
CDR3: CASRTLVAQYF

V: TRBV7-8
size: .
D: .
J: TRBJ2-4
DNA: TGTGCCAGCAGCTCAGGACGGATGGCAGCCAAAAACATTCAGTACTTC
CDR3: CASSSGRMAAKNIQYF

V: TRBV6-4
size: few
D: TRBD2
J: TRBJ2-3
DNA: TGTGCCAGCAGTGACGGGACTAGCGGGCCTCGGTATTTT
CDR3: CASSDGTSGPRYF

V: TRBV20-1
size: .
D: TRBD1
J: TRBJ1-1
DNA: TGCAGTGCCAGCAGGGGGCCCTTGAACACTGAAGCTTTCTTT
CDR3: CSASRGPLNTEAFF

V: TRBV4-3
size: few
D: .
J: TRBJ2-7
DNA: TGCGCCAGCAGCCAAGATACCCAGGGCCTCCCCTACGAGCAGTACTTC
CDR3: CASSQDTQGLPYEQYF

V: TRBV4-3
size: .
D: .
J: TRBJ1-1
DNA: TGCGCCAGCAGCCAAGACATCTACACTGAAGCTTTCTTT
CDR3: CASSQDIYTEAFF

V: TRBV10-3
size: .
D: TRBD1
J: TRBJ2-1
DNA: TGTGCCATCAGACAGGGGGCGATCCACAATGAGCAGTTCTTC
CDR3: CAIRQGAIHNEQFF

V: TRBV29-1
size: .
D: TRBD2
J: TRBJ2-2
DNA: TGCAGCGTTGAGGGGAGGGTGAGGACCGGGGAGCTGTTTTTT
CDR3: CSVEGRVRTGELFF

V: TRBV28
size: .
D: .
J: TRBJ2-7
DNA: TGTGCCAGCAGTCCGGCGGGGAGTAGCTTGGGGTCCTACGAGCAGTACTTC
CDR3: CASSPAGSSLGSYEQYF

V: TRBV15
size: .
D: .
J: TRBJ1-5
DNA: TGTGCCACCAGCAGAGATAAGGGGAATGGCAATCAGCCCCAGCATTTT
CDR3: CATSRDKGNGNQPQHF

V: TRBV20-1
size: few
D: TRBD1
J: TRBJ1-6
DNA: TGCAGTGCTAGTGGCGACCCCTGGACAGGGGTCCGCTATAATTCACCCCTCCACTTT
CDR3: CSASGDPWTGVRYNSPLHF

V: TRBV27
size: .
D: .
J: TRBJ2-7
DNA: TGTGCCAGCAGTTTCGGACGGTACAATGAGCAGTACTTC
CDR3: CASSFGRYNEQYF

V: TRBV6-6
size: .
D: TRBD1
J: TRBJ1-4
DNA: TGTGCCAGCACCCGAACAGGGGAGACGTTTAATGAAAAACTGTTTTTT
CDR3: CASTRTGETFNEKLFF

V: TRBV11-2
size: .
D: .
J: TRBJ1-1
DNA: TGTGCCAGCAGCCGATCGGCCCCTGGCACTGAAGCTTTCTTT
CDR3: CASSRSAPGTEAFF

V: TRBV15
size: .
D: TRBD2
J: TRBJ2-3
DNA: TGTGCCACCAGCAGAGAAGTGTGGAGGCTAGCGGGGTCAGATACGCAGTATTTT
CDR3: CATSREVWRLAGSDTQYF

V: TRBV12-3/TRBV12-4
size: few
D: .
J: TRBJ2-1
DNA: TGTGCCAGCAGTTGGGACTCGGAGGCACGGGAGCAGTTCTTC
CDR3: CASSWDSEAREQFF

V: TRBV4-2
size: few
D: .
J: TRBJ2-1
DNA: TGTGCCAGCAGCCAACACGTGCGTTCGGGGGTTTTTGCGAGCTTGGATGAGCAGTTCTTC
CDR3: CASSQHVRSGVFASLDEQFF

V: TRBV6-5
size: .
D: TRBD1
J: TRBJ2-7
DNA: TGTGCCAGCAGAGACCTGGACAGGTCCCCCTGCGAGCAGTACTTC
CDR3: CASRDLDRSPCEQYF

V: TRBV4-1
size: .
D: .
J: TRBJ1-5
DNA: TGCGCCAGCAGCCAAGTTCCCGAGGGGAATCAGCCCCAGCATTTT
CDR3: CASSQVPEGNQPQHF

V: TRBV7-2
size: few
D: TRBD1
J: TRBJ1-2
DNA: TGTGCCAGCAGCTTAGCGTTGACAGGGAGGGGCTATGGCTACACCTTC
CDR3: CASSLALTGRGYGYTF

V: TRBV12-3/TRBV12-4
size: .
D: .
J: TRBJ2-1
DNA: TGTGCCAGCCTAGGGTGGGACCACAGTTACAATGGGCAGTTCTTC
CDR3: CASLGWDHSYNGQFF

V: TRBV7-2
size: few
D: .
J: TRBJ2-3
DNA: TGTGCCAGCAGCTTAAACGGGGGTGTCGCAGATACGCAGTATTTT
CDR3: CASSLNGGVADTQYF

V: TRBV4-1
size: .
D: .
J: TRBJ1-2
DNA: TGCGCCAGCAGCCCTGAAGGCAGGCCCAGCTATGGCTACACCTTC
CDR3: CASSPEGRPSYGYTF

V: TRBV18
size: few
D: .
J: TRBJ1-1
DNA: TGTGCCAGCTCACCGGGGCCGAACACTGAAGCTTTCTTT
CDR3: CASSPGPNTEAFF

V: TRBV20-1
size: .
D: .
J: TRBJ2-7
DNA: TGCAGTGCTAGAGATCAGAAGCGGCGGGTGTACGAGCAGTACTTC
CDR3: CSARDQKRRVYEQYF

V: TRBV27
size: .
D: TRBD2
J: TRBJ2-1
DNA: TGTGCCAGCAGTTTACCTTCACAAGCGGGATACGACCGGAACAATGAGCAGTTCTTC
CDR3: CASSLPSQAGYDRNNEQFF

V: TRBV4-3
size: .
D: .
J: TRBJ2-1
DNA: TGCGCCAGCAGCCCGGGGGTACTAGAACCCAATGAGCAGTTCTTC
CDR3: CASSPGVLEPNEQFF

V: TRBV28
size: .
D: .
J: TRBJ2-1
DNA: TGTGCCGGCAGTTTCCCGTCTAAGGGAAGTACTTACCACAATGAGCAGTTCTTC
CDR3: CAGSFPSKGSTYHNEQFF

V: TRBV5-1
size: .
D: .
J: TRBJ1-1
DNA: TGCGCCAGCAGCTTGGAGGGGCGTTGGGCTGAAGCTTTCTTT
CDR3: CASSLEGRWAEAFF